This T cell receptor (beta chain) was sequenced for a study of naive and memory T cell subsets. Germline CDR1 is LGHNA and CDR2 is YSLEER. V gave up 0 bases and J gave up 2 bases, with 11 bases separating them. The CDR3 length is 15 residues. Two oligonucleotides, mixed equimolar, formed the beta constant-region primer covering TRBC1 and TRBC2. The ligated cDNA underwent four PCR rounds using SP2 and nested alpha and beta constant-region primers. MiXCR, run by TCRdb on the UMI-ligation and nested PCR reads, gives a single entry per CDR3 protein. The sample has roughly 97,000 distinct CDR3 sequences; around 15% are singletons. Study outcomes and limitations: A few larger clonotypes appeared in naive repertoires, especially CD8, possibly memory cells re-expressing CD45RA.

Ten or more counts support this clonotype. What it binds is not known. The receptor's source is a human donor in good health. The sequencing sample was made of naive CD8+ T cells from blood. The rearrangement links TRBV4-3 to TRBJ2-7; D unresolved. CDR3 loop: CASSQEAGGAYEQYF. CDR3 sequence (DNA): TGCGCCAGCAGCCAAGAGGCCGGCGGTGCCTACGAGCAGTACTTC.